Each of the 29 T cell receptor beta chains below was sequenced from the same sample in a study of shared clonotypes between healthy human individuals. The naive CD8 subset, CD45RO-negative cells positively selected for CCR7, excluded terminally differentiated effector memory CD45RA+ cells. Using immunoSEQ multiplex PCR, the repertoire was profiled, and TCRdb retains in-frame clones only, with some absent. Of roughly 2 million clones listed, approximately 95% are singletons. Sequenced: naive CD8+ T cells sorted from blood. The source of these receptors is a man younger than 35 in good health.

The CDR3 protein is CASSYLAEQETQYF. CDR3 bases: TGTGCCAGCAGTTACCTAGCGGAACAAGAGACCCAGTACTTC. The chain couples TRBV5-6 to TRBJ2-5; 7 bases match TRBD2. Trimming took 5 bases from V and 2 from J; bases not matched to a gene: 6. The CDR3 length is 14 residues. The germline V gene encodes CDR1 SGHDT and CDR2 YYEEEE.

This clone was detected once. The V and J genes are TRBV4-3 and TRBJ2-7; D might be TRBD2 (5 bases). The length of the CDR3 is 15 residues. Germline CDR1 and CDR2: LGHNA and YSLEER. Trimming cost V 1 base and J 0 bases, with 10 bases left between them. Written as DNA, the CDR3 is TGCGCCAGCAGCCAAGGGGCGGACTCCTCCTACGAGCAGTACTTC. The encoded protein is CASSQGADSSYEQYF.

The chain has TRBV27 and TRBJ2-7; D unclear. This CDR3 spans 14 amino acids. Germline loops: CDR1 MNHEY, CDR2 SMNVEV (reference sequence). The ends were cut back, 2 bases at V and 5 bases at J, with 13 bases in the middle. The CDR3 sequence is CASSLTPRLHEQYF. CDR3 DNA: TGTGCCAGCAGTTTAACCCCGCGTCTCCACGAGCAGTACTTC.

This clone turned up a few times. The J gene is TRBJ2-5, the V gene TRBV5-1, with TRBD2 matching 7 bases. The J call is doubtful: the DNA matches TRBJ2-7 better. The CDR3 consists of 14 residues. Germline V gives CDR1 SGHRS, CDR2 YFSETQ. The CDR3 sequence: CASSPGTTLYEQYF. The CDR3 DNA is TGCGCCAGCAGCCCCGGGACTACCCTCTACGAGCAGTACTTC.

V usage is TRBV5-4 and J usage is TRBJ1-2; D gene ambiguous. V gave up 0 bases and J gave up 6 bases, with 9 bases separating them. The CDR3 consists of 13 residues. Germline values: CDR1 SGHNT, CDR2 YYREEE (reference sequence). The chain's CDR3 is CASSLGNGNGYTF. The CDR3 DNA follows: TGTGCCAGCAGCTTGGGTAATGGGAATGGCTACACCTTC.

The rearrangement uses TRBV12-5 and TRBJ1-2; no definite D call. The CDR3 has 15 residues. The germline V gene encodes CDR1 LGHNT and CDR2 FRNRAP. V lost 0 bases, J lost 5 bases, and 13 bases lay in between. CDR3 protein: CASGLVELREYGYTF. In nucleotides, the CDR3 is TGTGCTAGTGGTTTGGTAGAATTGCGGGAGTATGGCTACACCTTC.

The chain employs TRBV20-1 and TRBJ2-5; D unclear. TRBJ2-7 explains the end of the DNA better; the J call may be wrong. This CDR3 region has 11 residues. Germline V gene data show CDR1 as DFQATT and CDR2 as SNEGSKA (reference sequence). The CDR3 reads CSASGSYEQYF. The CDR3 DNA reads as TGCAGTGCTAGCGGTTCCTACGAGCAGTACTTC.

The chain carries TRBV7-6 and TRBJ2-1; D is undetermined. The CDR3 is 15 residues long. Germline-derived CDR1 and CDR2 are SGHVS and FNYEAQ. V was pared by 3 bases and J by 9 bases, with 18 bases between. The CDR3 sequence: CASSLDRVWAAEQFF. The CDR3 DNA reads as TGTGCCAGCAGCTTGGACCGGGTTTGGGCTGCTGAGCAGTTCTTC.

V and J are TRBV28 and TRBJ2-7; possible D gene TRBD2, 5 bases. Trimming stripped 3 bases from V and 0 bases from J, with 12 bases between. Germline lookup yields CDR1 MDHEN and CDR2 SYDVKM. This CDR3 has 15 residues. CDR3 nucleotide sequence: TGTGCCAGCAGTTTTAACGGTGGGAGCTCCTACGAGCAGTACTTC. Its translation: CASSFNGGSSYEQYF.

V gene TRBV28 combines with J gene TRBJ2-5, with D perhaps matching TRBD1 or TRBD2 (6 bases each). Looked up from germline, CDR1 is MDHEN and CDR2 is SYDVKM. This CDR3 contains 15 residues. V shed 4 bases and J shed 5 bases, with 17 bases lying between them. The CDR3 DNA follows: TGTGCCAGCAGTTGGGGGGCGGATGCGCGGGAGACCCAGTACTTC. Protein: CASSWGADARETQYF. Full variable domain (rest looked up from reference TRBV28 and TRBJ2-5): DVKVTQSSRYLVKRTGEKVFLECVQDMDHENMFWYRQDPGLGLRLIYFSYDVKMKEKGDIPEGYSVSREKKERFSLILESASTNQTSMYLCASSWGADARETQYFGPGTRLLVL.

The V and J genes are TRBV7-9 and TRBJ2-1; 7 bases map to TRBD1. This CDR3 has 14 residues. Germline loops: CDR1 SEHNR, CDR2 FQNEAQ (reference sequence). Germline trimming cut 4 bases from V and 3 bases from J; bases unmatched to any gene: 3. The CDR3 spells CASSSTGFYNEQFF. DNA of the CDR3: TGTGCCAGCAGCTCGACAGGGTTCTACAATGAGCAGTTCTTC.

The chain recombines TRBV6-1 with TRBJ2-7, with unresolved D. This CDR3 comprises 13 residues. Germline assignment: CDR1 MNHNS and CDR2 SASEGT. V dropped 6 bases and J dropped 1 base, with 10 bases sitting between them. The CDR3 loop is CASSHTPSYEQYF. The DNA of the CDR3 is TGTGCCAGCAGCCACACCCCGTCCTACGAGCAGTACTTC.

The chain is built from TRBV5-6 and TRBJ2-7; a weak D match, TRBD2 (5 bases). CDR1 and CDR2 from the germline V gene are SGHDT and YYEEEE. The length of the CDR3 is 15 residues. V dropped 4 bases and J dropped 3 bases, with 17 bases sitting between them. CDR3: CASSGGWGTNYEQYF. In DNA, the CDR3 is TGTGCCAGCAGCGGAGGATGGGGAACAAACTACGAGCAGTACTTC.

This chain joins TRBV5-4 and TRBJ1-1; D is uncertain. The CDR3 runs 15 residues. Looked up from germline, CDR1 is SGHNT and CDR2 is YYREEE (reference sequence). With 4 bases removed from V and 3 bases from J, the gap between germline ends came to 16 bases. CDR3 DNA sequence: TGTGCCAGCAGCCCGGGCGGAGTAGCTGACACTGAAGCTTTCTTT. Its protein product is CASSPGGVADTEAFF.

V is TRBV4-1 and J is TRBJ1-5, with 9 bases aligning to TRBD1. With 1 base clipped from V and 7 bases from J, the junction kept 8 bases outside the gene matches. There are 16 residues in the CDR3. The germline gives CDR1 MGHRA, CDR2 YSYEKL. CDR3 nucleotide sequence: TGCGCCAGCAGCCAAGGGGGGACAGGGAGTTACCAGCCCCAGCATTTT. Protein product: CASSQGGTGSYQPQHF.

The chain joins TRBV7-9 to TRBJ1-2, with TRBD1 matching 10 bases. Per the germline V gene, CDR1 is SEHNR and CDR2 is FQNEAQ (reference sequence). This CDR3 is 14 amino acids long. The V segment lost 3 bases and the J segment 8 bases; nucleotides outside the gene matches: 6. CDR3 nucleotide sequence: TGTGCCAGCAGCTTCGGGACAGGGGCGGACGGCTACACCTTC. As protein: CASSFGTGADGYTF. Combining the CDR3 with reference TRBV7-9 and TRBJ1-2 gives the whole variable domain DTGVSQNPRHKITKRGQNVTFRCDPISEHNRLYWYRQTLGQGPEFLTYFQNEAQLEKSRLLSDRFSAERPKGSFSTLEIQRTEQGDSAMYLCASSFGTGADGYTFGSGTRLTVV.

The chain employs TRBV7-9 and TRBJ2-7, with unresolved D. This CDR3 contains 11 residues. Germline V CDR1 and CDR2: SEHNR, FQNEAQ (reference sequence). V lost 8 bases and J lost 5, with 10 bases in between. CDR3 DNA: TGTGCCAGCGATTCCAACCACGAGCAGTACTTC. It is translated as CASDSNHEQYF.

V usage is TRBV13 and J usage is TRBJ2-7; D is ambiguous. There are 13 residues in the CDR3. Trimming pared 3 bases from V and 3 bases from J, leaving 9 bases between. CDR1 is PRHDT and CDR2 is FYEKMQ in the germline V gene (reference sequence). The CDR3 DNA reads as TGTGCCAGCAGCTTTGAGACGGACTACGAGCAGTACTTC. Its protein product is CASSFETDYEQYF. Full variable domain (outside the CDR3, taken from reference TRBV13 and TRBJ2-7): AAGVIQSPRHLIKEKRETATLKCYPIPRHDTVYWYQQGPGQDPQFLISFYEKMQSDKGSIPDRFSAQQFSDYHSELNMSSLELGDSALYFCASSFETDYEQYFGPGTRLTVT.

The CDR3 is CASRDSDELYEQYF. The CDR3, as DNA: TGTGCCAGCAGGGACTCGGACGAGCTCTACGAGCAGTACTTC. The J gene is TRBJ2-7, the V gene TRBV2; tentatively, D is TRBD2 (5 bases). This CDR3 is built from 14 residues. CDR1 and CDR2 (germline): SNHLY, FYNNEI. Trimming removed 6 bases from V and 3 bases from J, with 15 bases in between.

This chain links TRBV27 with TRBJ1-4; D is uncertain. CDR1 and CDR2 from the germline V gene are MNHEY and SMNVEV (reference sequence). CDR3 length: 14 residues. V lost 3 bases, J lost 8 bases, and 13 bases lay in between. The CDR3 DNA follows: TGTGCCAGCAGTTTGGTGGGAGCGTCCGAAAAACTGTTTTTT. Its translation is CASSLVGASEKLFF.

The chain couples TRBV6-6 to TRBJ1-5, with D hard to call. Germline V CDR1 and CDR2: MNHNY, SVGAGI (reference sequence). The CDR3 contains 13 residues. V dropped 6 bases and J dropped 4 bases, with 10 bases sitting between them. CDR3 bases: TGTGCCAGCAGCCTCCGGGAAAATCAGCCCCAGCATTTT. This encodes CASSLRENQPQHF.

V usage is TRBV30 and J usage is TRBJ2-7, with 9 bases fitting TRBD1. With 2 bases clipped from V and 6 bases from J, the junction kept 5 bases outside the gene matches. From germline, CDR1 is GTSNPN and CDR2 SVGIG (reference sequence). The CDR3 consists of 13 residues. CDR3 in DNA: TGTGCCTGGAGTCCGGGACAGGGATTCGAGCAGTACTTC. Translated, it gives CAWSPGQGFEQYF.

On this clone itself: The same CDR3 arises from other DNA sequences in this sample as well. The chain couples TRBV27 to TRBJ2-1; 8 bases align to TRBD2. Trimming at V came to 0 bases and at J to 4 bases, leaving 2 bases not matched to a gene. CDR1 and CDR2 (germline): MNHEY, SMNVEV (reference sequence). The CDR3 is 15 amino acids. DNA for the CDR3: TGTGCCAGCAGTTTATCGGCTAGCGGGTACAATGAGCAGTTCTTC. Protein product: CASSLSASGYNEQFF.

This clone appeared once. The chain is built from TRBV7-2 and TRBJ2-1; 8 bases fit TRBD2. Germline trimming cut 5 bases from V and 4 bases from J; bases unmatched to any gene: 16. The CDR3 totals 18 residues. Germline V gives CDR1 SGHTA, CDR2 FQGNSA. Written as DNA, the CDR3 is TGTGCCAGCAGCCCCTGGGGCATAGCGGGAAGTCTTTACAATGAGCAGTTCTTC. This encodes CASSPWGIAGSLYNEQFF.

This sequence joins TRBV7-9 and TRBJ2-7; D is possibly TRBD1 (5 bases). Trimming cost V 0 bases and J 3 bases, with 12 bases left between them. The CDR3 is 15 residues long. The germline gives CDR1 SEHNR, CDR2 FQNEAQ (reference sequence). CDR3 sequence: CASSLAIGHVYEQYF. For the CDR3, the DNA is TGTGCCAGCAGCTTAGCTATAGGACACGTCTACGAGCAGTACTTC.

The V call is TRBV10-3, the J call TRBJ2-2; TRBD2 matches at 13 bases. The CDR3 covers 15 residues. Germline-derived CDR1 and CDR2 are ENHRY and SYGVKD. After removal of 10 bases from V and 5 bases from J, the junction contained 7 bases not matched to a gene. The CDR3 loop is CATQGLAGETGELFF. In DNA, the CDR3 is TGTGCCACCCAAGGACTAGCGGGAGAAACCGGGGAGCTGTTTTTT.

The chain uses TRBV6-5 and TRBJ2-3; TRBD2 matches at 7 bases. The trim removed 6 bases at V and 0 bases at J, leaving 6 bases unmatched. Looked up from germline, CDR1 is MNHEY and CDR2 is SVGAGI. The CDR3 spans 15 residues. Here the CDR3 DNA reads TGTGCCAGCAGACCAAGCGGGGATAGCACAGATACGCAGTATTTT. Its protein product is CASRPSGDSTDTQYF.

The chain has TRBV30 and TRBJ1-2; 11 bases agree with TRBD1. V lost 2 bases and J lost 10; bases outside the gene matches: 12. The germline CDR1 and CDR2 sequences are GTSNPN and SVGIG (reference sequence). CDR3 size: 15 residues. The CDR3 bases are TGTGCCTGGAGTACCTGGACAGGGGGCTTGGAGGACTACACCTTC. Protein product: CAWSTWTGGLEDYTF.

The chain recombines TRBV19 with TRBJ2-7, with a weak D call TRBD2 (6 bases). CDR1 and CDR2 (germline): LNHDA, SQIVND (reference sequence). V lost 4 bases, J lost 5 bases, and 12 bases lay in between. The CDR3 runs to 13 residues. CDR3: CASSTTSGDEQYF. In nucleotides, the CDR3 is TGTGCCAGTAGTACCACATCGGGGGACGAGCAGTACTTC.